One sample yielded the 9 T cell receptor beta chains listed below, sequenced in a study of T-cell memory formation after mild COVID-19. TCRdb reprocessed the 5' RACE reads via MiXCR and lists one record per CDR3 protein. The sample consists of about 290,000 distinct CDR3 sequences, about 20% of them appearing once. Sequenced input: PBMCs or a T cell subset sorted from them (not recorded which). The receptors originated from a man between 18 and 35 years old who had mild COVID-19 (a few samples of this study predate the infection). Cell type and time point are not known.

As DNA, the CDR3 is TGTGCCAGCAGTGAACCAGGGTCTGCGAACACTGAAGCTTTCTTT. This encodes CASSEPGSANTEAFF. The V and J genes are TRBV6-5 and TRBJ1-1; perhaps TRBD1 as D (5 bases). The V end lost 5 bases, the J end lost 1 base, and 14 bases lay between the germline ends. The CDR3 covers 15 residues. Germline V gives CDR1 MNHEY, CDR2 SVGAGI.

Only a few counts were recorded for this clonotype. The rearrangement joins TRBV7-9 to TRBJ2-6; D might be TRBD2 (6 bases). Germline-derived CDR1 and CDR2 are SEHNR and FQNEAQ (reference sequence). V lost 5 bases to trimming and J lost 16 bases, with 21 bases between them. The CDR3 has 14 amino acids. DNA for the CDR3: TGTGCCAGCAGCCCTGGGCCGGGAGCCCGACGGCTGACTTTC. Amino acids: CASSPGPGARRLTF.

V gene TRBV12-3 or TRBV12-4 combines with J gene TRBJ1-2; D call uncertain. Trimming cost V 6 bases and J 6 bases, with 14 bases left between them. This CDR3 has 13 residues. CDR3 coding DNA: TGTGCCAGCAGCCCTAGCCGGGGAGATGGCTACACCTTC. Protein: CASSPSRGDGYTF.

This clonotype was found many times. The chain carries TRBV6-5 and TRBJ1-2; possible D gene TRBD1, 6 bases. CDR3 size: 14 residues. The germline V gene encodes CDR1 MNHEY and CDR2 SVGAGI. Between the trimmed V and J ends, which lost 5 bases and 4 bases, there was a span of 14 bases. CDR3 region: CASSPSSRGYGYTF. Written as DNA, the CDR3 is TGTGCCAGCAGTCCCTCCTCCAGGGGCTATGGCTACACCTTC.

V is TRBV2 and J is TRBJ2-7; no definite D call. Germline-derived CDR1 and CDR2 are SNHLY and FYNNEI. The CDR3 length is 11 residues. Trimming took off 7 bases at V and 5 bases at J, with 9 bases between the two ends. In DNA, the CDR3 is TGTGCCAGCACCCCTGCCGACGAGCAGTACTTC. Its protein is CASTPADEQYF.

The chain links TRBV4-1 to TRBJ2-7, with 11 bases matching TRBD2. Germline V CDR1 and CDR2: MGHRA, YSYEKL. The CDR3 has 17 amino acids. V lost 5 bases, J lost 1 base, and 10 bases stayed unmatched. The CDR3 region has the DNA TGCGCCAGCAGCGACCTCTCCCTAGCGGGGGGTTCCTACGAGCAGTACTTC. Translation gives CASSDLSLAGGSYEQYF.

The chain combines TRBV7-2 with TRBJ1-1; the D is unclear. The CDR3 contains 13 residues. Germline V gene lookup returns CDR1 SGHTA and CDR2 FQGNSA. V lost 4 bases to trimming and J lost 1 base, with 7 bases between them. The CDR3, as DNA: TGTGCCAGCAGCTCCTGGGGGAACACTGAAGCTTTCTTT. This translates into CASSSWGNTEAFF. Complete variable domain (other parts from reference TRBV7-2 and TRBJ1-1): GAGVSQSPSNKVTEKGKDVELRCDPISGHTALYWYRQSLGQGLEFLIYFQGNSAPDKSGLPSDRFSAERTGGSVSTLTIQRTQQEDSAVYLCASSSWGNTEAFFGQGTRLTVV.

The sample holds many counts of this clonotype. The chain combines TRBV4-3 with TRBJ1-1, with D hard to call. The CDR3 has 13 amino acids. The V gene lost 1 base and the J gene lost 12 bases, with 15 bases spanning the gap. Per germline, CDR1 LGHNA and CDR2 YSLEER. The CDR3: CASSQGAGLLPFF. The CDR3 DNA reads TGCGCCAGCAGCCAAGGGGCCGGCCTTCTTCCTTTCTTT.

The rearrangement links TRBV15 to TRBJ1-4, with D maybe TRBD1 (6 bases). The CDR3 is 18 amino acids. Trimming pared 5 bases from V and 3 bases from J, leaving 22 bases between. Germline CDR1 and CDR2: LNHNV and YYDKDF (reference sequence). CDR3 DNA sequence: TGTGCCACCAGCGGGCCCGGCAGGGGTTCGGTATCTAATGAAAAACTGTTTTTT. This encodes CATSGPGRGSVSNEKLFF.